This TCR beta chain comes out of a study of regulatory T cells in long-lasting Graves disease. General observations from the study: TRBV28, TRBJ1-2 and TRBJ2-5 were favored in persistent disease. Those with persistent disease had in common more public clonotypes (about 3,000) than new patients (roughly 1,000).

Arm-PCR of CDR3 regions and iRepertoire HTBI primers were the basis on which TCR beta libraries were built. TCRdb reprocessed the multiplex PCR reads with MiXCR, giving one entry per CDR3 protein. The sample yields roughly 360,000 distinct CDR3 sequences, 12% seen once. This CDR3 contains 14 residues. The germline gives CDR1 SNHLY, CDR2 FYNNEI. The ends were cut back, 3 bases at V and 0 bases at J, with 8 bases in the middle. This clonotype has at least ten counts. Antigen specificity is unknown. The time point here: newly diagnosed GD, antithyroid drugs for less than 3 months. RNA isolated from PBMCs was used to make the TCR library. The same sample was also studied in work on T cells in Graves' hyperthyroidism and ophthalmopathy. That report adds: Diagnosing involved the use of clinical symptoms, serum thyroxine and TRAb, thyroid ultrasound and orbital computed tomography. Primed by the HTBI set, a first-round RT-PCR was run on the TCR CDR3.

The clonotype comes from a woman younger than 35 with Graves disease. V is TRBV2 and J is TRBJ1-1, with a possible D match to TRBD1 (5 bases). The sample was peripheral blood mononuclear cells (PBMCs), taken at new diagnosis, from a patient treated with antithyroid drugs. CDR3 sequence: CASSEGGLNTEAFF. The CDR3, as DNA: TGTGCCAGCAGTGAGGGGGGTTTGAACACTGAAGCTTTCTTT.